One sample yielded the 6 T cell receptor beta chains listed below, sequenced in a study of blood T cell repertoires in COVID-19. Repertoires were generated with immunoSEQ multiplex PCR, while TCRdb's copy carries only in-frame clones and drops some. This sample has fewer than 250,000 clones, with approximately 90% found just once. The sequenced sample consisted of peripheral blood. These receptors were taken from a man aged 35-49 years with acute or convalescent COVID-19.

This chain joins TRBV5-1 and TRBJ2-5, with a possible D match to TRBD1 (6 bases). Trimming took 2 bases from V and 2 from J, leaving 10 bases between them. The length of the CDR3 is 14 residues. Per germline, CDR1 SGHRS and CDR2 YFSETQ. CDR3 in amino acids: CASSFGQRQETQYF. CDR3 coding DNA: TGCGCCAGCAGCTTCGGACAGAGACAAGAGACCCAGTACTTC.

The J gene is TRBJ2-1, the V gene TRBV24-1; a weak D match, TRBD1 (6 bases). CDR1 and CDR2 from the germline V gene are KGHDR and SFDVKD. This CDR3 comprises 12 residues. V was clipped by 8 bases and J by 4 bases, with 8 bases between them. CDR3 loop: CATTDRYNEQFF. The DNA for the CDR3 is TGTGCCACCACGGACAGATACAATGAGCAGTTCTTC.

V gene TRBV4-2 combines with J gene TRBJ1-4, with 9 bases fitting TRBD1. With 0 bases clipped from V and 7 bases from J, the junction kept 3 bases outside the gene matches. Germline CDR1 is LGHNA and CDR2 is YNFKEQ. The CDR3 covers 15 residues. The CDR3: CASSQEQGQGEKLFF. For the CDR3, the DNA is TGTGCCAGCAGCCAAGAACAGGGACAGGGTGAAAAACTGTTTTTT.

The chain joins TRBV28 to TRBJ2-7; TRBD2 agrees at 11 bases. CDR1 MDHEN and CDR2 SYDVKM come from the germline V gene. The junction had 11 bases not matched to a gene; V was cut back by 1 base and J by 6 bases. The CDR3 consists of 17 residues. CDR3 nucleotide sequence: TGTGCCAGCAGTTTATTGGAGAGCCTAGCGGGAGGAACCGAGCAGTACTTC. Translated, it gives CASSLLESLAGGTEQYF.

This clone was counted between two and nine times. This chain uses TRBV5-1 with TRBJ2-5; tentatively, D is TRBD2 (5 bases). Trimming shortened V by 3 bases and J by 5 bases, and 11 bases separated the two germline ends. This CDR3 has 13 amino acids. CDR1 is SGHRS and CDR2 is YFSETQ in the germline V gene. The CDR3, as DNA: TGCGCCAGCAGCTCGGACGGGGTCGAGACCCAGTACTTC. It translates to CASSSDGVETQYF.

The rearrangement joins TRBV10-1 to TRBJ1-1, with D perhaps TRBD1 (5 bases). CDR1 and CDR2 (germline): WNHNN, SYGVQD (reference sequence). The V gene lost 3 bases and the J gene lost 4 bases, with 15 bases spanning the gap. The CDR3 runs 15 residues. CDR3 nucleotide sequence: TGCGCCAGCAGTGAATGGAGGGGCGCTGGCACTGAAGCTTTCTTT. This sequence encodes CASSEWRGAGTEAFF.